This T cell receptor (beta chain) was profiled in a study of CD8+ T cells in alopecia areata. Germline V gene data show CDR1 as SGHTA and CDR2 as FQGTGA. The CDR3 runs 19 residues. Germline trimming cut 5 bases from V and 0 bases from J; bases unmatched to any gene: 14. Study-level points and caveats: In patients, TCRs were shared less clearly than in mice, and HLA may possibly be involved. Especially in alopecia totalis/universalis, lesional scalp showed greater clonality than normal scalp did.

In regard to this clone: The antigen is undetermined.

Treatment described: oral pan-JAK inhibitor, 5-10 mg twice daily. PBMCs, the starting material, were the source of sorted CD4+ and CD8+ T cells. Extraction of RNA preceded its reverse transcription into cDNA, which served as the sequencing template. Clones were sequenced by immunoSEQ multiplex PCR, and TCRdb holds only the in-frame ones, with some missing. The sample yields about 140,000 clones, more than 85% seen once. Sequences were derived from CD8+ T cells sorted from blood, sampled at week 4, from a patient treated with tofacitinib. This TCR was sampled from a human donor with alopecia areata. The chain couples TRBV7-3 to TRBJ2-1; 9 nucleotides match TRBD2. DNA of the CDR3: TGTGCCAGCAGCCCGACGACTAGCGGTCTCTGGAGCTCCTACAATGAGCAGTTCTTC. It is translated as CASSPTTSGLWSSYNEQFF.